The next 18 T cell receptor beta chains were all read from a single sample in a study of response to subunit inactivated influenza vaccine. TCRdb reprocessed the RT-PCR reads via MiXCR and lists one record per CDR3 protein. This repertoire shows about 170,000 distinct CDR3 sequences, 12% found once; its top ten account for 25% to 30%. The same data also contributed to another study, on T cells expressing NK-cell markers. From that study: The authors made TCR beta cDNA libraries by 5'RACE template switching. This switching added a universal primer site and UMIs.

The sequencing used CD8+ T cells sorted from PBMCs, collected 11 to 12 days after vaccination. All receptors come from a man aged 50-59 years who received an inactivated influenza vaccine.

This clonotype was picked up a small number of times. The genes are TRBV28 and TRBJ2-7; perhaps D is TRBD1 or TRBD2 (5 bases each). V was cut by 9 bases and J by 4 bases, with 13 bases left in between. The germline CDR1 and CDR2 sequences are MDHEN and SYDVKM. This CDR3 spans 12 amino acids. The CDR3 coding sequence is TGTGCCAGTTGGGACGGACGATACGAGCAGTACTTC. It yields the protein CASWDGRYEQYF.

On this clonotype itself: A much larger clone differs from this one at a single base, so this may be a read error. Because the CDR3 is missing its conserved closing phenylalanine or tryptophan, this is likely a read error. The chain combines TRBV10-3 with TRBJ2-3; 12 bases match TRBD2. The CDR3 is made up of 15 amino acids. Trimming removed 6 bases from V and 2 bases from J; junction bases left unmatched: 3. Germline assignment: CDR1 ENHRY and CDR2 SYGVKD. CDR3: CAISRLAGVTDTQYL. Here the CDR3 DNA reads TGTGCCATCAGCCGACTAGCGGGAGTCACAGATACGCAGTATCTT.

The chain combines TRBV15 with TRBJ2-7, with TRBD2 matching 8 bases. The CDR3 consists of 14 residues. The V gene's germline CDR1 is LNHNV and CDR2 YYDKDF (reference sequence). V was pared by 0 bases and J by 3 bases, with 1 base of the junction left unmatched. CDR3 coding DNA: TGTGCCACCAGCAGAGAGCGGGGGGACTACGAGCAGTACTTC. It yields the protein CATSRERGDYEQYF.

This clonotype was detected only a few times. The gene calls are TRBV28 and TRBJ2-1; TRBD1 might be the D (5 bases). Germline V gene sequence: CDR1 MDHEN, CDR2 SYDVKM. V gave up 7 bases and J gave up 2 bases, with 18 bases separating them. This CDR3 comprises 16 residues. The DNA of the CDR3 is TGTGCCAGCACTAACCCCTTTGACAGTGCCTACAATGAGCAGTTCTTC. It encodes CASTNPFDSAYNEQFF.

The V and J genes are TRBV6-1 and TRBJ2-5; 7 nucleotides agree with TRBD2. The CDR3 runs 15 residues. Unmatched junction bases numbered 6, after V lost 4 bases and J lost 1 base. The germline V gene encodes CDR1 MNHNS and CDR2 SASEGT. CDR3: CASSGSAGVQETQYF. The DNA for the CDR3 is TGTGCCAGCAGTGGTTCGGCGGGAGTCCAAGAGACCCAGTACTTC.

This clonotype was seen only a few times. The chain joins TRBV4-1 to TRBJ2-7, with D unresolved. This CDR3 has 15 residues. The V and J ends lost 1 base and 5 bases respectively, with 15 bases between them. CDR1 and CDR2 (germline): MGHRA, YSYEKL. CDR3: CASSQALGRANEQYF. As DNA, the CDR3 is TGCGCCAGCAGCCAAGCCTTAGGGCGCGCCAACGAGCAGTACTTC.

The chain is built from TRBV3-1 and TRBJ2-7; D remains unclear. The CDR3 is 13 residues long. CDR1 is LGHDT and CDR2 is YNNKEL in the germline V gene (reference sequence). V was trimmed by 4 bases and J by 0 bases, leaving 7 bases between them. CDR3 sequence (DNA): TGTGCCAGCAGCCCAGCGAACTCCTACGAGCAGTACTTC. As protein: CASSPANSYEQYF.

This clonotype was detected ten times or more. The chain recombines TRBV5-5 with TRBJ2-3; 10 bases agree with TRBD2. V dropped 7 bases and J dropped 2; count of bases not matched to a gene: 7. The CDR3 is 15 residues long. Germline CDR1 is SGHKS and CDR2 is YYEKEE (reference sequence). The DNA for the CDR3 is TGTGCCAGCTTCCCACTAGCGGGGTACACAGATACGCAGTATTTT. This codes for CASFPLAGYTDTQYF. Full variable domain (rest looked up from reference TRBV5-5 and TRBJ2-3): DAGVTQSPTHLIKTRGQQVTLRCSPISGHKSVSWYQQVLGQGPQFIFQYYEKEERGRGNFPDRFSARQFPNYSSELNVNALLLGDSALYLCASFPLAGYTDTQYFGPGTRLTVL.

There are many counts of this clonotype. The chain combines TRBV12-3 or TRBV12-4 with TRBJ2-5; 8 bases line up with TRBD1. CDR3 length: 14 amino acids. With 4 bases clipped from V and 1 base from J, the junction kept 2 bases outside the gene matches. CDR3 DNA sequence: TGTGCCAGCAGTTCGGACAGGGCCCAAGAGACCCAGTACTTC. Its protein is CASSSDRAQETQYF.

This clonotype was seen a handful of times. The chain joins TRBV4-2 to TRBJ2-7; no firm D call. The CDR3 has 16 amino acids. The V and J ends lost 1 base and 4 bases respectively, with 17 bases between them. CDR1 is LGHNA and CDR2 is YNFKEQ in the germline V gene. CDR3 sequence (DNA): TGTGCCAGCAGCCAAGCTCAGGACGTGGGGTGGTACGAGCAGTACTTC. Encoded protein: CASSQAQDVGWYEQYF.

The chain recombines TRBV29-1 with TRBJ2-1; D ambiguous. The CDR3 runs 15 residues. Between the trimmed V and J ends, which lost 4 bases and 3 bases, there was a span of 16 bases. Germline assignment: CDR1 SQVTM and CDR2 ANQGSEA. CDR3 nucleotide sequence: TGCAGCGTTGGGGAAAGTTTAGGCGGCTACAATGAGCAGTTCTTC. Translation: CSVGESLGGYNEQFF.

A few counts support this clonotype. This chain connects TRBV4-2 to TRBJ1-2; possible D gene TRBD1, 5 bases. This CDR3 comprises 17 residues. Germline V gene sequence: CDR1 LGHNA, CDR2 YNFKEQ. Between the trimmed V and J ends, which lost 0 bases and 2 bases, there was a span of 16 bases. The CDR3 sequence: CASSQDHYGGLNYGYTF. CDR3 bases: TGTGCCAGCAGCCAAGATCACTACGGGGGGTTAAACTATGGCTACACCTTC.

The V call is TRBV30, the J call TRBJ2-7, with TRBD1 identical over 11 bases. V dropped 3 bases and J dropped 2; count of bases not matched to a gene: 3. CDR1 and CDR2 (germline): GTSNPN, SVGIG (reference sequence). There are 14 residues in the CDR3. DNA for the CDR3: TGTGCCTGGAGGCTGGGACAGGGGGCCTACGAGCAGTACTTC. Translation: CAWRLGQGAYEQYF.

This clonotype was counted at least ten times. The V call is TRBV7-2, the J call TRBJ2-7, with 8 bases lining up with TRBD2. Germline V gene sequence: CDR1 SGHTA, CDR2 FQGNSA. CDR3 length equals 15 residues. Losses at the gene ends were 5 bases for V and 3 bases for J; bases not matched to a gene: 9. CDR3: CASSLGGGGYYEQYF. In DNA form, the CDR3 reads TGTGCCAGCAGCCTTGGGGGCGGGGGGTACTACGAGCAGTACTTC. Full variable domain (rest looked up from reference TRBV7-2 and TRBJ2-7): GAGVSQSPSNKVTEKGKDVELRCDPISGHTALYWYRQSLGQGLEFLIYFQGNSAPDKSGLPSDRFSAERTGGSVSTLTIQRTQQEDSAVYLCASSLGGGGYYEQYFGPGTRLTVT.

The chain combines TRBV30 with TRBJ1-1; D unclear. Deletions cut 2 bases from V and 4 bases from J, with 11 bases between. There are 13 residues in the CDR3. From germline, CDR1 is GTSNPN and CDR2 SVGIG (reference sequence). CDR3 amino acids: CAWSYRRSTEAFF. The CDR3 region has the DNA TGTGCCTGGAGTTACCGGAGGAGCACTGAAGCTTTCTTT.

This clonotype was recorded at least ten times. J is TRBJ2-7 and V is TRBV9; possible D gene TRBD2, 5 bases. Trimming left V 2 bases short and J 6 bases short, with 6 bases between. Germline CDR1 reads SGDLS; CDR2 reads YYNGEE. The CDR3 has 11 residues. In DNA, the CDR3 is TGTGCCAGCAGCGTTGGGAGCGAGCAGTACTTC. It codes for CASSVGSEQYF.

This clonotype was found many times. The genes are TRBV12-3 or TRBV12-4 and TRBJ2-1, with a possible D match to TRBD1 (5 bases). Deletions cut 5 bases from V and 0 bases from J, with 11 bases between. This CDR3 has 15 residues. CDR3 bases: TGTGCCAGCAGTCCAGGGCCAAGCTCCTACAATGAGCAGTTCTTC. Translation gives CASSPGPSSYNEQFF.

This clonotype was counted between two and nine times. The V gene is TRBV24-1, the J gene TRBJ2-7; D ambiguous. This CDR3 has 13 amino acids. Per the germline V gene, CDR1 is KGHDR and CDR2 is SFDVKD. Deletions cut 5 bases from V and 2 bases from J, with 9 bases between. The CDR3 DNA is TGTGCCACCAGTGGACCTCCCACCTACGAGCAGTACTTC. The encoded protein is CATSGPPTYEQYF.